Listed here is a single TCR beta chain. The antigen remains unidentified. Samples each had at least 5 micrograms of total RNA extracted. This specimen comes from a study of blood T cells in healthy people across ages. Findings and caveats of the study: The long-lived group displayed more naive CD4+ cells, plus higher diversity, than the aged donors did. TCR beta diversity correlated strongly with naive T cell percentage.

Trimming removed 5 bases from V and 7 bases from J, with 17 bases in between. The V gene's germline CDR1 is MNHEY and CDR2 SVGEGT. This CDR3 spans 15 amino acids. The second PCR ran roughly 6 to 12 cycles with a sample-barcoded 5' primer and J-beta primers. Every sample produced at least 2.5 million CDR3-containing paired-end reads. TCRdb passed the 5' RACE reads through MiXCR, listing each CDR3 protein once. The sample holds roughly 1,800,000 distinct CDR3 sequences, less than 50% seen once. The genes are TRBV6-2 or TRBV6-3 and TRBJ1-4; possibly TRBD1 for D (6 bases). This clonotype was obtained from a middle-aged woman in good health. Input material: blood. This chain's CDR3 is CASSTPSGTSEKLFF. The CDR3 region has the DNA TGTGCCAGCAGTACACCCTCCGGGACAAGTGAAAAACTGTTTTTT.